This T cell receptor (beta chain) was recovered during a study of PD-1 blockade in classical Hodgkin lymphoma. With regard to this clone: What it binds is not known.

Time point specified: cycle 4 day 1 (C4D1), after less than 7 weeks of nivolumab. Each patient relapsed following autologous stem cell transplantation, and prior brentuximab vedotin exposure differed. Thawed PBMCs were the source of CD8+ T cells, obtained through magnetic negative selection. Nivolumab 3 mg/kg was given intravenously every 2 weeks. The study's findings and limits: Researchers reported that CD4+ TCR diversity, though not CD8+, rose significantly by C4D1. As was reported, newly diagnosed patients showed lower baseline TCR diversity than healthy donors did. It was among complete responders that baseline diversity resembled that of newly diagnosed patients.

Profiling relied on immunoSEQ multiplex PCR, and the TCRdb table lists in-frame clones only, not all of them. The sample includes approximately 1,500 clones, around three quarters seen only once; the top ten take 30% to 40%. Germline V gene data show CDR1 as GTSNPN and CDR2 as SVGIG (reference sequence). The CDR3 is made up of 14 amino acids. J was trimmed by 6 bases and V by 1 base; bases with no gene match: 4. The gene calls are TRBV30 and TRBJ1-4, with 8 positions matching TRBD1. Material: CD8+ T cells from blood, obtained before the fourth cycle of nivolumab. This sequence originates from a human donor with classical Hodgkin lymphoma. The donor label of this sample is uncertain. CDR3 in amino acids: CAWSAGTGYEKLFF. CDR3 coding DNA: TGTGCCTGGAGTGCCGGGACAGGCTATGAAAAACTGTTTTTT. The whole variable domain, filled in from reference TRBV30 and TRBJ1-4, reads SQTIHQWPATLVQPVGSPLSLECTVEGTSNPNLYWYRQAAGRGLQLLFYSVGIGQISSEVPQNLSASRPQDRQFILSSKKLLLSDSGFYLCAWSAGTGYEKLFFGSGTQLSVL.